These 5 T cell receptor beta chains were all obtained from the same sample, sequenced in a study of regulatory T cells in long-lasting Graves disease (dated by TCRdb to 2020 to 2022). What this sample's time point label stands for: newly diagnosed GD, antithyroid drugs for less than 3 months. For both TCR sequencing and RNA sequencing, RNA was extracted from PBMCs in TRIzol. The library was prepared using multiplex PCR. The data were produced on an Illumina HiSeq 4000. iRepertoire HTBI primers and Arm-PCR amplification of CDR3 regions were used to construct TCR beta libraries. In-frame beta chains were kept once TCRdb had trimmed the public reads at Q25 with fastp and called clones with MiXCR. Rows merge per CDR3 protein into single entries with the most common DNA and genes. The sample profile shows about 370,000 distinct CDR3 sequences; 15% of them were found once. Over 20% of the sample rests with the top ten.

The specimen was peripheral blood mononuclear cells (PBMCs), collected at new diagnosis, from a patient treated with antithyroid drugs. These receptors came from a female donor with Graves disease.

This clonotype was seen at least ten times. The chain uses TRBV6-1 and TRBJ2-7; D may correspond to TRBD1 or TRBD2 (5 bases each). Deletions cut 4 bases from V and 4 bases from J, with 17 bases between. The CDR3 contains 15 residues. Germline V gene lookup returns CDR1 MNHNS and CDR2 SASEGT. The chain's CDR3 is CASSVGPGANYEQYF. In nucleotides, the CDR3 is TGTGCCAGCAGTGTGGGACCCGGGGCAAATTACGAGCAGTACTTC.

This chain connects TRBV18 to TRBJ2-5; TRBD1 matches 9 bases. V lost 3 bases and J lost 5; bases outside the gene matches: 7. Germline V gene sequence: CDR1 KGHSH, CDR2 LQKENI. CDR3 length: 15 residues. The CDR3 DNA follows: TGTGCCAGCTCACCCAAGGACAGGGGAACTGAGACCCAGTACTTC. Its protein product is CASSPKDRGTETQYF.

This clonotype turned up a few times. The J gene is TRBJ1-2, the V gene TRBV5-6, with D possibly being TRBD1 (5 bases). Germline CDR1 SGHDT, CDR2 YYEEEE. The CDR3 is made up of 16 amino acids. V gave up 0 bases and J gave up 4 bases, with 16 bases separating them. CDR3 sequence: CASSLALTGAVYGYTF. Written as DNA, the CDR3 is TGTGCCAGCAGCTTGGCCCTTACAGGAGCCGTCTATGGCTACACCTTC.

A few counts support this clonotype. V is TRBV28 and J is TRBJ1-5; D ambiguous. CDR3 length equals 14 residues. CDR1 and CDR2 from the germline V gene are MDHEN and SYDVKM. Trimming took 8 bases from V and 0 from J, leaving 11 bases between them. The CDR3 sequence: CASLPQISNQPQHF. In DNA, the CDR3 is TGTGCCAGCCTCCCGCAAATTAGCAATCAGCCCCAGCATTTT. The variable domain in full, completed from reference TRBV28 and TRBJ1-5, reads DVKVTQSSRYLVKRTGEKVFLECVQDMDHENMFWYRQDPGLGLRLIYFSYDVKMKEKGDIPEGYSVSREKKERFSLILESASTNQTSMYLCASLPQISNQPQHFGDGTRLSIL.

About this clonotype itself: A read error may explain this, as a much larger clone is one base away. The CDR3 loop reads CAWSAGLREAFF. The CDR3 DNA sequence: TGTGCCTGGAGTGCTGGGTTACGTGAAGCTTTCTTT. The chain has TRBV30 and TRBJ1-1, with no clear D. This CDR3 is built from 12 residues. Deletions cut 1 base from V and 7 bases from J, with 10 bases between. Germline assignment: CDR1 GTSNPN and CDR2 SVGIG (reference sequence). The whole variable domain, remainder taken from reference TRBV30 and TRBJ1-1, is SQTIHQWPATLVQPVGSPLSLECTVEGTSNPNLYWYRQAAGRGLQLLFYSVGIGQISSEVPQNLSASRPQDRQFILSSKKLLLSDSGFYLCAWSAGLREAFFGQGTRLTVV.